This is a list of T cell receptor beta chains from one sample in a study of identical twins. MiXCR, run by TCRdb on the 5' RACE reads, gives a single entry per CDR3 protein. The table includes more than 1.5 million distinct CDR3 sequences, under 35% detected once. Sequencing used cord blood. The receptors come from a newborn girl in good health. Both conserved end residues are part of each CDR3. Fields, in order: J gene, CDR3 length, V gene, clone size, D gene, CDR3 DNA, CDR3 protein. D genes are given only for firm matches. Clone size is not always given. Where it is, it says once, few, many or a class for expanded clones.

j_call: TRBJ2-2; cdr3_length: 11; v_call: TRBV6-6; clone_size: .; d_call: .; cdr3_nt: TGTGCCAGCATTATACACGGGGAGCTGTTTTTT; cdr3_aa: CASIIHGELFF
j_call: TRBJ2-7; cdr3_length: 14; v_call: TRBV7-9; clone_size: .; d_call: TRBD1; cdr3_nt: TGTGCCAGCAGCTCCCGGACAGGTTGCTACGAGCAGTACTTC; cdr3_aa: CASSSRTGCYEQYF
j_call: TRBJ1-2; cdr3_length: 16; v_call: TRBV18; clone_size: .; d_call: .; cdr3_nt: TGTGCCAGCTCACCCACAGGAGCCACACCAAACTATGGCTACACCTTC; cdr3_aa: CASSPTGATPNYGYTF
j_call: TRBJ1-1; cdr3_length: 14; v_call: TRBV5-1; clone_size: .; d_call: .; cdr3_nt: TGCGCCAGCAGCCCCGAAATAATGAACACTGAAGCTTTCTTT; cdr3_aa: CASSPEIMNTEAFF
j_call: TRBJ2-5; cdr3_length: 10; v_call: TRBV27; clone_size: many; d_call: .; cdr3_nt: TGTGCCAGCCGTAAAGAGACCCAGTACTTC; cdr3_aa: CASRKETQYF
j_call: TRBJ2-3; cdr3_length: 14; v_call: TRBV11-2; clone_size: .; d_call: .; cdr3_nt: TGTGCCAGCAGCTTACAGCGGAACACAGATACGCAGTATTTT; cdr3_aa: CASSLQRNTDTQYF
j_call: TRBJ2-3; cdr3_length: 16; v_call: TRBV5-1; clone_size: few; d_call: TRBD2; cdr3_nt: TGCGCCAGCAGCCCGTCGTCTAGCGGCTTCACAGATACGCAGTATTTT; cdr3_aa: CASSPSSSGFTDTQYF
j_call: TRBJ2-7; cdr3_length: 17; v_call: TRBV20-1; clone_size: .; d_call: TRBD2; cdr3_nt: TGCAGTGCTAGGAGACCGGGACTAGCGGACTTATCCTACGAGCAGTACTTC; cdr3_aa: CSARRPGLADLSYEQYF
j_call: TRBJ1-1; cdr3_length: 14; v_call: TRBV20-1; clone_size: few; d_call: .; cdr3_nt: TGCAGTGCTAGAGTCCAGCGGGGGGACACTGAAGCTTTCTTT; cdr3_aa: CSARVQRGDTEAFF
j_call: TRBJ1-6; cdr3_length: 15; v_call: TRBV7-2; clone_size: few; d_call: .; cdr3_nt: TGTGCCAGCAGCTTATACGTTCGGCGTAATTCACCCCTCCACTTT; cdr3_aa: CASSLYVRRNSPLHF
j_call: TRBJ2-3; cdr3_length: 19; v_call: TRBV21-1; clone_size: .; d_call: .; cdr3_nt: TGTGCCAGCAGCAAGGCGGGAAAACAGACAGGAATCAACACAGATACGCAGTATTTT; cdr3_aa: CASSKAGKQTGINTDTQYF
j_call: TRBJ2-7; cdr3_length: 20; v_call: TRBV12-3/TRBV12-4; clone_size: .; d_call: TRBD2; cdr3_nt: TGTGCCAGCAGTTTTGTCGGGCTAGCGGACCTAACGGGCTCCTACAATGAGCAGTACTTC; cdr3_aa: CASSFVGLADLTGSYNEQYF
j_call: TRBJ2-5; cdr3_length: 12; v_call: TRBV28; clone_size: .; d_call: TRBD2; cdr3_nt: TGTGCCAGCAACCCTAGCGGGAGGAAGCAGTACTTC; cdr3_aa: CASNPSGRKQYF
j_call: TRBJ1-2; cdr3_length: 16; v_call: TRBV28; clone_size: .; d_call: .; cdr3_nt: TGTGCCAGCAGTCCTCCGGGGCAGAGTGTTAACTATGGCTACACCTTC; cdr3_aa: CASSPPGQSVNYGYTF
j_call: TRBJ2-1; cdr3_length: 14; v_call: TRBV20-1; clone_size: few; d_call: .; cdr3_nt: TGCAGTGCCTCCGTTAGCGGCAGCTCCTACGAGCAGTTCTTC; cdr3_aa: CSASVSGSSYEQFF
j_call: TRBJ2-1; cdr3_length: 15; v_call: TRBV12-2; clone_size: .; d_call: .; cdr3_nt: TGTGCAAGTCGCTTAGCTAGCGGGTATAACAATGAGCAGTTCTTC; cdr3_aa: CASRLASGYNNEQFF
j_call: TRBJ2-7; cdr3_length: 13; v_call: TRBV20-1; clone_size: many; d_call: .; cdr3_nt: TGCAGTGCTAGGGACGGGCGCACCTACGAGCAGTACTTC; cdr3_aa: CSARDGRTYEQYF
j_call: TRBJ2-1; cdr3_length: 18; v_call: TRBV28; clone_size: few; d_call: TRBD2; cdr3_nt: TGTGCCAGCAGTCTATACAGGACTAGCGGGAACCTCCGGTACGAGCAGTTCTTC; cdr3_aa: CASSLYRTSGNLRYEQFF
j_call: TRBJ2-2; cdr3_length: 18; v_call: TRBV14; clone_size: .; d_call: TRBD2; cdr3_nt: TGTGCCAGCAGCCAAGATGTGGGACTAGCGGGACTCACCGGGGAGCTGTTTTTT; cdr3_aa: CASSQDVGLAGLTGELFF
j_call: TRBJ2-4; cdr3_length: 16; v_call: TRBV20-1; clone_size: .; d_call: TRBD2; cdr3_nt: TGCAGTGCTAGAGGACCTCCTAGCGGGGGGTCTCGCATTCAGTACTTC; cdr3_aa: CSARGPPSGGSRIQYF
j_call: TRBJ2-7; cdr3_length: 14; v_call: TRBV27; clone_size: many; d_call: TRBD1; cdr3_nt: TGTGCCAGCAGTTTCGGGACAGCATTCTACGAGCAGTACTTC; cdr3_aa: CASSFGTAFYEQYF
j_call: TRBJ1-1; cdr3_length: 16; v_call: TRBV12-5; clone_size: few; d_call: TRBD1; cdr3_nt: TGTGCTAGTGGCCCTGGACAGGGATTTGTGAACACTGAAGCTTTCTTT; cdr3_aa: CASGPGQGFVNTEAFF
j_call: TRBJ1-6; cdr3_length: 19; v_call: TRBV27; clone_size: few; d_call: TRBD1; cdr3_nt: TGTGCCAGCAGTTGGACCCCGGGACAGCAGAGCTCCTATAATTCACCCCTCCACTTT; cdr3_aa: CASSWTPGQQSSYNSPLHF
j_call: TRBJ2-3; cdr3_length: 20; v_call: TRBV4-2; clone_size: many; d_call: TRBD2; cdr3_nt: TGTGCCAGCAGCCAAGATCCCCCGCTAGCGGGGGTCTCTAGCACAGATACGCAGTATTTT; cdr3_aa: CASSQDPPLAGVSSTDTQYF
j_call: TRBJ2-1; cdr3_length: 16; v_call: TRBV19; clone_size: .; d_call: TRBD2; cdr3_nt: TGTGCCAGTAGAAGAAAGACTAGCGGGAACGACAATGAGCAGTTCTTC; cdr3_aa: CASRRKTSGNDNEQFF